This T cell receptor (beta chain) was identified during a study of CD8 T cells in Susac syndrome. Reverse transcription of roughly 0.5 to 1 ug RNA was carried out with random hexamers. MiXCR, applied by TCRdb to the immunoSEQ multiplex PCR reads, yields one record per CDR3 protein. The sample has a few hundred thousand distinct CDR3 sequences; 95% are singletons. V lost 5 bases, J lost 3 bases, and 13 bases lay in between. The germline V gene encodes CDR1 DFQATT and CDR2 SNEGSKA (reference sequence). This CDR3 spans 13 amino acids. The receptor was isolated from a human donor with multiple sclerosis. Sequencing was done on a sample of CD4+ T cells from PBMCs. The chain employs TRBV20-1 and TRBJ2-5; D might be TRBD2 (6 bases). Here the CDR3 reads CSAQGLDKETQYF. The DNA of the CDR3 is TGCAGTGCTCAGGGACTCGATAAAGAGACCCAGTACTTC.